The rows below give T cell receptor beta chains drawn from one sample of a study of T cell responses to AZD1222 COVID-19 vaccine. Profiled with immunoSEQ multiplex PCR; TCRdb holds only in-frame clones, not every one. The sample includes around 150,000 clones, 75% to 85% of them seen just once. The starting material was peripheral blood, obtained 28 days after the second dose of the MenACWY control vaccine. The receptors derive from an adult who received the MenACWY meningococcal vaccine as a control. The CDR3 runs from the conserved cysteine through the conserved F or W. The D gene is left open where the match is weak. Clone size, where shown, is once, few, many, or a class for clones that have expanded.

DNA: TGCGCCAGCAGCTTCCGGACAGGGGGCTCCCAAGAGACCCAGTACTTC
CDR3: CASSFRTGGSQETQYF
size: .
D: TRBD1
V: TRBV5-1
J: TRBJ2-5

DNA: TGTGCCAGCAGCTTACATAGCGGGAGTACCGGGGAGCTGTTTTTT
CDR3: CASSLHSGSTGELFF
size: .
D: TRBD2
V: TRBV9
J: TRBJ2-2

DNA: TGTGCCAGCAGCTTTCAGGACCAATCCTACGAGCAGTACTTC
CDR3: CASSFQDQSYEQYF
size: many
D: .
V: TRBV7-6
J: TRBJ2-7

DNA: TGTGCCAGCACCGTTGCACAGGGATACGAGCAGTACTTC
CDR3: CASTVAQGYEQYF
size: .
D: .
V: TRBV11-2
J: TRBJ2-7

DNA: TGTGCCACCTCAGGACAGGGTGATCAGCCCCAGCATTTT
CDR3: CATSGQGDQPQHF
size: .
D: TRBD1
V: TRBV24-1
J: TRBJ1-5

DNA: TGTGCCAGCAGCTTGGGAAATAGGGTGGAGACCCAGTACTTC
CDR3: CASSLGNRVETQYF
size: .
D: .
V: TRBV5-4
J: TRBJ2-5

DNA: TGTGCCAGTAGTAGGACATCGGGAATAGGGAGTAACTATGGCTACACCTTC
CDR3: CASSRTSGIGSNYGYTF
size: .
D: .
V: TRBV19
J: TRBJ1-2

DNA: TGCGCCAGCGGAATGCCCCATAATGAAAAACTGTTTTTT
CDR3: CASGMPHNEKLFF
size: .
D: .
V: TRBV23-1
J: TRBJ1-4

DNA: TGCGCCAGCAGCCGAATGACAGGGAGGGATAATTCACCCCTCCACTTT
CDR3: CASSRMTGRDNSPLHF
size: .
D: TRBD1
V: TRBV4-3
J: TRBJ1-6

DNA: TGTGCCAGCAGTCTTCAAGGGGAGACCCAGTACTTC
CDR3: CASSLQGETQYF
size: .
D: .
V: TRBV7-9
J: TRBJ2-5

DNA: TGTGCCAGCAGCCCAATAGCCGTGGGGACGCAGTATTTT
CDR3: CASSPIAVGTQYF
size: .
D: .
V: TRBV5-5
J: TRBJ2-3

DNA: TGTGCCAGCAGCCGAACTGAAGCTTTCTTT
CDR3: CASSRTEAFF
size: .
D: .
V: TRBV2
J: TRBJ1-1

DNA: TGTGCCAGCAGCTTAATTGGCGCCTGGGACGAGCAGTACTTC
CDR3: CASSLIGAWDEQYF
size: .
D: .
V: TRBV7-3
J: TRBJ2-7

DNA: TGCGCCAGCAGCACTGGACAGGCCTACAATGAGCAGTTCTTC
CDR3: CASSTGQAYNEQFF
size: .
D: TRBD1
V: TRBV5-1
J: TRBJ2-1

DNA: TGTGCCAGCAGCCCTCTCGTAGGGGGATACGGCTACACCTTC
CDR3: CASSPLVGGYGYTF
size: .
D: .
V: TRBV5-8
J: TRBJ1-2

DNA: TGTGCCAGCAGCTTTGCCAACCAGGGACAGCCGAACACTGAAGCTTTCTTT
CDR3: CASSFANQGQPNTEAFF
size: few
D: .
V: TRBV12-1
J: TRBJ1-1

DNA: TGTGCCAGCAGTCAGATTCCGGGGGCGACTAATGAAAAACTGTTTTTT
CDR3: CASSQIPGATNEKLFF
size: .
D: .
V: TRBV5-5
J: TRBJ1-4

DNA: TGTGCCAGCAGGGGGGACACTAACAATGAGCAGTTCTTC
CDR3: CASRGDTNNEQFF
size: .
D: .
V: TRBV6-5
J: TRBJ2-1

DNA: TGTGCCAGCAGCGTAGCTCATTCCGGGGGGACCCAAGAGACCCAGTACTTC
CDR3: CASSVAHSGGTQETQYF
size: .
D: TRBD2
V: TRBV9
J: TRBJ2-5

DNA: TGTGCCAGCAGCTCGATACAGGGTAGTGGCTACACCTTC
CDR3: CASSSIQGSGYTF
size: .
D: .
V: TRBV7-9
J: TRBJ1-2

DNA: TGTGCCAGCTCACACCCCCCTATAGGGAACACTGAAGCTTTCTTT
CDR3: CASSHPPIGNTEAFF
size: .
D: .
V: TRBV18
J: TRBJ1-1

DNA: TGTGCCAGCAGCCGGTCGGTAACATCCTACAATGAGCAGTTCTTC
CDR3: CASSRSVTSYNEQFF
size: .
D: .
V: TRBV6-5
J: TRBJ2-1